A single sample is the source of the 5 T cell receptor beta chains below, sequenced in a study of blood T cell repertoires in COVID-19. Repertoires were generated with immunoSEQ multiplex PCR, while TCRdb's copy carries only in-frame clones and drops some. The repertoire holds about 83,000 clones, with 86% as singletons. Sequencing was done on a sample of peripheral blood. The receptors were sampled from a woman of 80 years or more in a cohort sampled during active or convalescent COVID-19.

There are a few counts of this clone. The chain is built from TRBV5-5 and TRBJ1-2; 12 bases map to TRBD1. V lost 4 bases and J lost 5; bases outside the gene matches: 9. The CDR3 is 16 amino acids. The germline CDR1 and CDR2 sequences are SGHKS and YYEKEE (reference sequence). CDR3 bases: TGTGCCAGCAGCACCGCCGGGACAGGGGGCGGGTATGGCTACACCTTC. Translating gives CASSTAGTGGGYGYTF.

This rearrangement joins TRBV5-1 to TRBJ2-1; D is unresolved. Germline loops: CDR1 SGHRS, CDR2 YFSETQ. The CDR3 length is 15 residues. V was shortened by 4 bases and J by 2 bases, with 13 bases between the two germline ends. The CDR3 protein is CASSPPIATYNEQFF. CDR3 nucleotides: TGCGCCAGCAGCCCCCCGATAGCCACCTACAATGAGCAGTTCTTC.

This rearrangement joins TRBV13 to TRBJ1-6; 7 bases line up with TRBD1. The germline gives CDR1 PRHDT, CDR2 FYEKMQ (reference sequence). The V and J ends lost 0 bases and 4 bases, in that order; junction bases with no gene match: 6. CDR3 length: 17 amino acids. The CDR3 sequence is CASSLGGGREYNSPLHF. The CDR3 region has the DNA TGTGCCAGCAGCTTAGGAGGGGGCAGGGAGTATAATTCACCCCTCCACTTT.

This rearrangement joins TRBV9 to TRBJ2-7; maybe TRBD2 (5 bases). This CDR3 has 15 amino acids. CDR1 and CDR2 from the germline V gene are SGDLS and YYNGEE. Trimming took off 0 bases at V and 4 bases at J, with 14 bases between the two ends. DNA of the CDR3: TGTGCCAGCAGCGTAGACGGGGTCCTCACTTACGAGCAGTACGTC. This sequence encodes CASSVDGVLTYEQYV.

This clone came up once. V gene TRBV5-1 combines with J gene TRBJ2-3, with D unresolved. CDR1 is SGHRS and CDR2 is YFSETQ in the germline V gene. The CDR3 totals 12 residues. Trimming removed 5 bases at V and 3 bases at J, with 7 bases between. This CDR3 reads CASRVRTDTQYF. CDR3 bases: TGCGCCAGCAGAGTGCGGACAGATACGCAGTATTTT.